This T cell receptor (beta chain) originates from a study of shared clonotypes between healthy human individuals (TCRdb year 2020). Regarding the research as a whole: The cohort included a few men and a couple of women between 18 and 49 years of age. To estimate repertoire size and how much clonotypes are shared between individuals, the study performed deep sequencing of blood TCR repertoires from five healthy adults. Per donor, leukapheresis produced somewhere between about 0.85 and 8.9 billion PBMCs. To increase sequencing depth and limit assay-specific biases, TCR repertoire library preparation and sequencing were carried out by different laboratories using diverse techniques. Per donor, three plates each were used for CD4 naive and CD4 memory, two for CD8 naive, and one for CD8 memory.

Turning to this clone: Its antigen is still unknown. No per-base quality is available; no much larger clone lies one base away. Other DNA sequences in the sample encode the same CDR3.

CD8 naive samples consisted of CD45RO-negative cells that were positively selected for CCR7, yielding a CD45RA+CCR7+ population without TemRA cells. Donors were healthy HIV-negative adults with no recently reported acute infections or vaccinations. Every donor was a Caucasian adult residing in Nashville, Tennessee, USA. Blood was obtained by leukapheresis, after which PBMCs were separated by Ficoll-Histopaque density gradient centrifugation and cryopreserved in liquid nitrogen vapor phase. Analytical flow cytometry was used to check the purity and quantity of each magnetically sorted T cell population. Genomic DNA was isolated from every sorted fraction and measured by UV absorbance on a Nanodrop 2000c. The investigation overall reported the following: When several donors were compared, the shared fraction of clonotypes was 5% to 6.5% for naive CD4, more than 3% for naive CD8, 2.3% for memory CD4, and around 0.37% for memory CD8. Sampling was restricted to blood, and TCR repertoires in tissue are likely to differ from TCR repertoires in blood. Clonotypes shared by all four sorted-subset donors showed higher generation probabilities than non-shared clonotypes. Estimated clonotype richness was generally larger for naive than for memory subsets. Rarefaction of sorted-subset datasets indicated incomplete sequencing despite the large sequencing depth. Pairwise subsampling indicated that sequencing depth was expected to affect the degree of clonotype sharing among donors. Because the study included a small number of donors, the genetic and exposure-history diversity represented was limited.

TCR CDR3 regions were amplified from genomic DNA by multiplex PCR using the deep immunoSEQ assay. Genomic DNA extracted from each cell subset was distributed evenly over all wells of several immunoSEQ 96-well plates, and each plate served as one replicate. For sorted subsets, each replicate PCR was loaded with 150 to 250 ng genomic DNA, equivalent to 25,000 to 35,000 T cell genomes. The purified libraries were quantified using a Qubit 3.0 fluorometer, sized with a Bioanalyzer 2100, and then quantified again using the KAPA Library Quantification kit. Each immunoSEQ 96-well plate was sequenced on its own single-read 150-cycle Illumina NextSeq 550 flow cell. In the paper's pipeline: The immunoSEQ output contained only junctional sequences without quality scores, so filtering could not match that applied to full-length reads. Sequences were annotated with PyIR, a Python wrapper for IgBLAST v1.9, and V/J genes and CDR3 were assigned using IMGT germline references. Reads were removed for weak V/J assignments (E-value above 1e-6), missing CDR3, stop codons, out-of-frame junctions, or ambiguous translated residues. A V3J clonotype was defined by an identical inferred V gene, J gene, and CDR3 amino acid sequence. To compute the percentage overlap between repertoires, the number of shared unique clonotypes was divided by the size of the smaller repertoire. RTK rarefaction, the Chao1 estimator, and Recon v2.1 estimates of unobserved clonotypes were used to assess repertoire richness. Generation probabilities for all TCRbeta clonotypes obtained by the gDNA method from a handful of donors were computed using OLGA. Sourced from immuneACCESS, this table was stored by TCRdb with only in-frame sequences that have V and J called. A share of the clones is absent; for the studies checked, an unresolved V gene accounts for under half, and the remainder has no known explanation. D and trimming were read from the DNA, whereas the V and J calls and clone size are those reported in that table. The sample table contains around 2,000,000 clones; only one count was recorded for roughly 95% of them. The top ten hold 0.95% to 1.5% of the sample.

V is reduced by 1 base and J by 6 bases, leaving a spacing of 6 bases between them. The germline V gene (reference sequence) provides CDR1 SEHNR and CDR2 FQNEAQ. There are 13 amino acids in the CDR3, from cysteine to phenylalanine inclusive. Only the CDR3 DNA is retained, 39 bases long and in frame from the first base. The V gene is TRBV7-9 and the J gene is TRBJ1-4, with no confident D gene call. Sequencing input: naive CD8+ T cells sorted from blood. What the cell subset or site label conveys for this sample: CD45RA+CCR7+. The clonotype originates from a man between 18 and 29 years old in good health. CDR3 protein: CASSLGGDEKLFF. In nucleotides, the sequence is TGTGCCAGCAGCTTAGGGGGTGATGAAAAACTGTTTTTT.